This paragraph reports one TCR beta chain. Its antigen is unknown. V shed 5 bases and J shed 1 base, with 14 bases lying between them. Germline assignment: CDR1 MNHEY and CDR2 SVGAGI. The CDR3 sequence is 15 residues long. This table comes from immunoSEQ multiplex PCR, and its TCRdb copy is limited to in-frame clones, with some not included. The table records 2 million to 2.5 million clones, approximately 93% of them present only once. The data derive from a study of shared clonotypes between healthy human individuals. Regarding the study as a whole: Sequencing depth was predicted to influence how clonotypes are shared among donors.

The sample was naive CD4+ T cells from PBMCs. Regarding subset: CD45RA+ positively selected. The sequence came from a man aged 18-30 years in good health. Some clones in this sample may be carry-over from other donors' samples. The chain carries TRBV6-5 and TRBJ1-1, with D unclear. The DNA for the CDR3 is TGTGCCAGCAGTAGCCTTAAGGGAGGGAACACTGAAGCTTTCTTT. It translates to CASSSLKGGNTEAFF.